One and the same sample provided the 21 T cell receptor beta chains below, sequenced in a study of blood T cell repertoires in COVID-19. The assay was immunoSEQ multiplex PCR, and TCRdb's table has in-frame clones only and misses some. The table lists about 200,000 clones, about 83% of them singletons. Sequenced: peripheral blood. The origin of the receptors is a man aged 60 to 75 who had recovered from COVID-19.

On this clone itself: One junction end disagrees with the germline gene, perhaps due to a read error. The chain couples TRBV23-1 to TRBJ2-2; the D gene is possibly TRBD1 (5 bases). TRBV23-1 carries the ORF label, with uncertain function. The CDR3 runs 12 residues. Here the CDR3 DNA reads TGCGCCAGCAGTCAATCCACATCGACAGTTCCTTTT. Amino acids: CASSQSTSTVPF.

The chain is built from TRBV10-3 and TRBJ2-7; no reliable D call. Germline CDR1 reads ENHRY; CDR2 reads SYGVKD. The CDR3 runs 13 residues. Trimming pared 11 bases from V and 0 bases from J, leaving 14 bases between. For the CDR3, the DNA is TGTGCCGTCCGGAGTGAGAGCTCCTACGAGCAGTACTTC. Translation gives CAVRSESSYEQYF.

The chain carries TRBV7-9 and TRBJ2-1; TRBD2 agrees at 12 bases. CDR1 is SEHNR and CDR2 is FQNEAQ in the germline V gene (reference sequence). The V and J ends lost 2 bases and 6 bases, in that order; junction bases with no gene match: 8. The CDR3 consists of 17 residues. CDR3: CASSLLASGRVGNEQFF. The CDR3 region has the DNA TGTGCCAGCAGCTTACTCGCTAGCGGGAGGGTAGGCAATGAGCAGTTCTTC.

The gene calls are TRBV9 and TRBJ2-7, with 13 bases fitting TRBD2. Germline V gives CDR1 SGDLS, CDR2 YYNGEE. Germline trimming cut 4 bases from V and 6 bases from J; bases unmatched to any gene: 4. The CDR3 sequence is 14 residues long. The CDR3 region is CASSSGLAGIEQYF. The CDR3 region has the DNA TGTGCCAGCAGCTCGGGACTAGCGGGAATCGAGCAGTACTTC.

The CDR3 reads CASSHPRGGGAGTDTQYF. CDR3 nucleotides: TGTGCCAGCAGCCATCCCAGGGGCGGGGGGGCCGGAACAGATACGCAGTATTTT. The V call is TRBV7-2, the J call TRBJ2-3; 9 bases map to TRBD2. From germline, CDR1 is SGHTA and CDR2 FQGNSA. This CDR3 has 18 amino acids. V was pared by 5 bases and J by 3 bases, with 15 bases of the junction left unmatched.

This clone appeared once. V and J are TRBV28 and TRBJ1-2; a possible D gene is TRBD1 (5 bases). The CDR3 consists of 13 residues. The V end lost 11 bases, the J end lost 1 base, and 14 bases lay between the germline ends. Germline CDR1 is MDHEN and CDR2 is SYDVKM. The CDR3 loop is CAVAGTFNYGYTF. CDR3 in DNA: TGTGCCGTTGCGGGGACCTTTAACTATGGCTACACCTTC.

The chain uses TRBV6-5 and TRBJ1-5, with unresolved D. With 10 bases removed from V and 0 bases from J, the gap between germline ends came to 10 bases. This CDR3 spans 13 amino acids. CDR1 is MNHEY, CDR2 SVGAGI, per germline. CDR3 sequence (DNA): TGTGCCACCTCGCACTTTAGCAATCAGCCCCAGCATTTT. It specifies CATSHFSNQPQHF.

This chain joins TRBV11-2 and TRBJ1-4; D unresolved. The germline CDR1 and CDR2 sequences are SGHAT and FQNNGV. Trimming left V 5 bases short and J 7 bases short, with 17 bases between. The CDR3 runs 15 residues. The CDR3 here is CASSTDLAGGEKLFF. The CDR3 nucleotides are TGTGCCAGCAGCACAGACCTTGCGGGCGGTGAAAAACTGTTTTTT.

The chain couples TRBV5-1 to TRBJ2-1; the match to TRBD2 covers 16 bases. V shed 4 bases and J 9 bases; nucleotides not matched to a gene: 16. The CDR3 has 19 residues. From germline, CDR1 is SGHRS and CDR2 YFSETQ. CDR3 DNA sequence: TGCGCCAGCAGCGCCATATTCGGGACTAGCGGGGGGGCCGGGAGTGAGCAGTTCTTC. Amino acids: CASSAIFGTSGGAGSEQFF.

V is TRBV28 and J is TRBJ1-5; unclear D gene. The CDR3 is 14 residues long. V was trimmed by 6 bases and J by 0 bases, leaving 9 bases between them. Germline CDR1 MDHEN, CDR2 SYDVKM. CDR3: CASRTSPSNQPQHF. In nucleotides, the CDR3 is TGTGCCAGCAGAACTTCTCCTAGCAATCAGCCCCAGCATTTT.

This sequence joins TRBV9 and TRBJ1-4; D is perhaps TRBD1 (5 bases). Germline values: CDR1 SGDLS, CDR2 YYNGEE. The CDR3 totals 19 residues. Trimming pared 5 bases from V and 6 bases from J, leaving 29 bases between. The CDR3, as DNA: TGTGCCAGCAGGGTCGACCGGGTCGTGAGGGAGGGGCTTCATGAAAAACTGTTTTTT. Translated: CASRVDRVVREGLHEKLFF.

This clone was seen more than once but under ten times. The rearrangement joins TRBV6-1 to TRBJ1-5, with 7 bases that match TRBD1. Germline loops: CDR1 MNHNS, CDR2 SASEGT. J lost 3 bases, V lost 4 bases, and 9 bases had no gene match. CDR3 length equals 16 residues. The CDR3 is CASSGTWDSVNQPQHF. CDR3 in DNA: TGTGCCAGCAGTGGGACCTGGGACAGTGTCAATCAGCCCCAGCATTTT.

This chain links TRBV18 with TRBJ2-1; unclear D gene. V lost 0 bases and J 9 bases, leaving 12 bases between the germline ends. From germline, CDR1 is KGHSH and CDR2 LQKENI. The CDR3 has 14 residues. CDR3 nucleotides: TGTGCCAGCTCACCACCGGGCGAAGCTCTTGAGCAGTTCTTC. Its protein product is CASSPPGEALEQFF.

J is TRBJ2-1 and V is TRBV29-1; D is unresolved. CDR1 is SQVTM, CDR2 ANQGSEA, per germline. This CDR3 region has 12 residues. V lost 4 bases, J lost 2 bases, and 6 bases lay in between. Written as DNA, the CDR3 is TGCAGCGTTGGACACCCCTACAATGAGCAGTTCTTC. Its translation: CSVGHPYNEQFF.

A few counts support this clone. The chain has TRBV6-5 and TRBJ2-7, with a tentative D call TRBD1 (6 bases). Trimming took 0 bases from V and 2 from J, leaving 14 bases between them. The germline CDR1 and CDR2 sequences are MNHEY and SVGAGI. CDR3 size: 16 residues. The CDR3 region has the DNA TGTGCCAGCAGTTACTCGGGGCAGGGGCCCCCCTACGAGCAGTACTTC. As protein: CASSYSGQGPPYEQYF.

The chain carries TRBV5-1 and TRBJ2-1, with TRBD2 matching over 10 bases. Germline V CDR1 and CDR2: SGHRS, YFSETQ. V trimming: 6 bases; J trimming: 6 bases; junction bases outside the gene matches: 6. The CDR3 is 14 amino acids. The CDR3 bases are TGCGCCAGCACCCGGACTAGCGGCTTCAATGAGCAGTTCTTC. Its translation: CASTRTSGFNEQFF.

This chain connects TRBV27 to TRBJ1-4, with 10 bases that match TRBD1. The V gene's germline CDR1 is MNHEY and CDR2 SMNVEV (reference sequence). V trimming: 6 bases; J trimming: 7 bases; junction bases outside the gene matches: 5. The CDR3 contains 14 residues. The CDR3 nucleotides are TGTGCCAGCAGACGGGGACAGGGGTTTGAAAAACTGTTTTTT. It is translated as CASRRGQGFEKLFF. The full variable domain, its missing parts supplied by reference TRBV27 and TRBJ1-4, is EAQVTQNPRYLITVTGKKLTVTCSQNMNHEYMSWYRQDPGLGLRQIYYSMNVEVTDKGDVPEGYKVSRKEKRNFPLILESPSPNQTSLYFCASRRGQGFEKLFFGSGTQLSVL.

This chain uses TRBV5-8 with TRBJ1-1; 11 bases fit TRBD1. Germline trimming cut 2 bases from V and 1 base from J; bases unmatched to any gene: 7. CDR3 length equals 17 residues. Germline loops: CDR1 SGHTS, CDR2 YDEGEE. Written as DNA, the CDR3 is TGTGCCAGCAGCTTACTCCGGGACAGGGGGACGAACACTGAAGCTTTCTTT. It specifies CASSLLRDRGTNTEAFF.

The J gene is TRBJ1-5, the V gene TRBV5-8; D ambiguous. CDR3 size: 13 residues. Trimming removed 5 bases at V and 3 bases at J, with 9 bases between. The V gene's germline CDR1 is SGHTS and CDR2 YDEGEE. The CDR3 reads CASSAGYNQPQHF. The DNA of the CDR3 is TGTGCCAGCAGTGCAGGATACAATCAGCCCCAGCATTTT.

The chain couples TRBV11-2 to TRBJ2-7, with 8 bases lining up with TRBD1. The CDR3 extends over 14 amino acids. Germline values: CDR1 SGHAT, CDR2 FQNNGV. The junction had 4 bases not matched to a gene; V was cut back by 3 bases and J by 3 bases. CDR3 residues: CASSLVDRDYEQYF. CDR3 nucleotides: TGTGCCAGCAGCTTGGTGGACAGGGACTACGAGCAGTACTTC.

The chain employs TRBV6-1 and TRBJ1-3; the match to TRBD1 covers 8 bases. The CDR3 contains 16 residues. Germline CDR1 reads MNHNS; CDR2 reads SASEGT. Trimming at V came to 2 bases and at J to 3 bases, leaving 6 bases not matched to a gene. The CDR3 nucleotides are TGTGCCAGCAGTGAACTGGCAGGGGGCCTTGGAAACACCATATATTTT. Residues: CASSELAGGLGNTIYF.